This note documents a single T cell receptor beta chain sequence. The table lists this clonotype with many counts. Its cognate antigen has yet to be identified. No quality values exist for individual bases; no much larger clone is one base distant. In the germline V gene, CDR1 corresponds to MGHRA and CDR2 to YSYEKL. The CDR3 goes from the cysteine to the phenylalanine over 15 residues. Only CDR3 DNA remains: 45 bases, in frame from the first base. The junction shows trimming of 4 bases on V and 4 bases on J, and the gene matches do not reach 7 bases of it. The TCR beta CDR3 regions were amplified from RNA transcripts. For the first round of RT-PCR on the TCR CDR3, the HTBI primer set was used together with the Qiagen OneStep RT-PCR kit. The libraries were constructed in a second round of multiplex PCR and then size-selected and purified. Libraries were sequenced paired-end with 100 bp reads on an Illumina HiSeq2000. Concerning the study's data processing: Raw data were processed with SOAPnuke, discarding reads with adapters, uncalled bases, mean Phred below 15, or no exact constant-primer or identifier match. High-quality paired reads were merged using COPE v1.2.5, and each unique nucleotide sequence was defined as a clonotype. MiTCR v1.1 was used to align clonotypes to the IMGT TRBV, TRBD and TRBJ reference segments. The analysis included only V-J combinations with a frequency above 0.0001, which together covered roughly 99% of the repertoires. The TCS score was defined as the ratio of F50 (clonal expansion) to E x V (chaos), calculated using BLOSUM62-based TCRdist between CDR3 peptides within each V-J. Welch's t-statistics and random forest reduced roughly 540 V-J features to 10 to 15, which were used in a naive Bayes classifier (R e1071). Thyroid-blood repertoire similarity was quantified with the Morisita-Horn index. Using fastp trimming at Q25 and MiXCR clonotype assembly, TCRdb reanalyzed the public sequencing data and kept in-frame beta chains. Every CDR3 protein is listed once, alongside the most common genes and DNA of its rows. The V and J calls follow TCRdb's processing rather than the paper's. The table for this sample lists about 570,000 distinct CDR3 sequences; approximately 44% of them were counted only once. In total, the top ten clones hold around 19% of the sample.

This record belongs to a study of T cells in Graves' hyperthyroidism and ophthalmopathy (dated by TCRdb to the late 2010s). Background on the whole study: To identify TCR V-J signatures that set the groups apart, the researchers used a discovery cohort of about a hundred patients, made up of some 41 with Graves' ophthalmopathy and 57 with stable Graves' hyperthyroidism. Once sampling was done, hyperthyroidism patients were given methimazole at a starting dose of 30 mg daily, whereas ophthalmopathy patients were given high-dose intravenous methylprednisolone. The study also compared thyroid tissue and blood T-cell repertoires from about six Graves' hyperthyroidism patients. According to the paper, TCR Vbeta CDR3 sequencing was carried out on roughly 130 peripheral blood samples, which came from 40 to 45 ophthalmopathy, approximately 72 hyperthyroidism and roughly 17 progressor patients. For training and testing, the 100 or so patients in the discovery cohort were randomly divided in a 7:3 ratio. Whether ophthalmopathy could be predicted prospectively was tested in an independent validation cohort made up of under 20 hyperthyroidism patients plus 17 patients who later progressed to ophthalmopathy. Study-wide conclusions, independent of this receptor: A 13 V-J signature model separated ophthalmopathy from stable hyperthyroidism, with around 88% sensitivity and roughly 82% specificity in cross-validation and 80%/75% in testing. In validation, the model predicted progression to ophthalmopathy a median of roughly 6.1 months before onset, with about 71% sensitivity and 72.22% specificity. No statistical method was used to fix the sample size in advance, and group allocation was not hidden from the investigators. Most expanded thyroid clonotypes (frequency above 0.001) were also found in blood, which suggests that blood repertoires may mirror thyroid immune responses.

Any patient with an uncontrolled infection, another autoimmune disease, pregnancy or lactation was excluded. Clinical symptoms, serum thyroxine and TRAb, thyroid ultrasound, and orbital computed tomography formed the basis for the diagnoses. Total RNA was extracted using Trizol reagent, and RNA quality was assessed on an Agilent 2100 Bioanalyzer. This chain joins TRBV4-1 to TRBJ2-7, with TRBD2 matching 10 junction bases. The clonotype comes from an adult woman with Graves' disease, either hyperthyroidism or ophthalmopathy (not recorded which). The specimen sequenced was peripheral blood or thyroid tissue (not recorded which). This receptor carries the CDR3 CASSPGTSARYEQYF. The DNA sequence follows: TGCGCCAGCAGCCCGGGGACTAGCGCTAGGTACGAGCAGTACTTC.